One sample yielded the 6 T cell receptor beta chains listed below, sequenced in a study of vaccination effects on CD4 cells after COVID-19. Antigen-specific CD4+ T cell clonotypes were called by their expansion after viral peptide-pool culture in ViraFEST. The culture ran for about 11 days, and then CD4+ T cells were isolated. Previously uninfected by SARS-CoV-2, the vaccine recipients also showed negative nucleocapsid antibodies. Only in-frame clones appear in the TCRdb table, and some are missing; sequencing was by immunoSEQ multiplex PCR. The sample consists of 35,000 to 55,000 clones, around 78% of them appearing once. No antigen has been identified for these receptors. This sample comprised CD4+ T cells from PBMCs cultured with SARS-CoV-2 spike peptides, obtained before COVID-19 vaccination. The receptors were sampled from a human donor who received a COVID-19 vaccine.

V usage is TRBV28 and J usage is TRBJ2-2; D not resolved. CDR3 length equals 12 residues. Germline V gives CDR1 MDHEN, CDR2 SYDVKM. V lost 3 bases and J lost 6, with 5 bases in between. The DNA for the CDR3 is TGTGCCAGCAGTTTCTATTCCGGGGAGCTGTTTTTT. Translated: CASSFYSGELFF.

This clone was counted once. The rearrangement links TRBV4-3 to TRBJ1-5; the D is unclear. The germline V gene has CDR1 LGHNA and CDR2 YSLEER. V was clipped by 0 bases and J by 4 bases, with 4 bases between them. CDR3 length: 13 amino acids. The chain's CDR3 is CASSQEPNQPQHF. The CDR3 nucleotides read TGCGCCAGCAGCCAAGAACCTAATCAGCCCCAGCATTTT.

The chain is built from TRBV5-4 and TRBJ1-4; D is perhaps TRBD1 (5 bases). V was pared by 4 bases and J by 7 bases, with 14 bases between. The CDR3 covers 14 residues. Per the germline V gene, CDR1 is SGHNT and CDR2 is YYREEE (reference sequence). DNA of the CDR3: TGTGCCAGCAGCCGGGACCGAGGTTTTGAAAAACTGTTTTTT. This encodes CASSRDRGFEKLFF.

This chain connects TRBV28 to TRBJ2-2; possibly TRBD1 for D (6 bases). Germline CDR1 MDHEN, CDR2 SYDVKM. The V end lost 7 bases, the J end lost 1 base, and 10 bases lay between the germline ends. The CDR3 loop spans 14 amino acids. The CDR3 DNA reads as TGTGCCAGCATTAAGGGACAGAACACCGGGGAGCTGTTTTTT. Translating gives CASIKGQNTGELFF.

The chain has TRBV5-1 and TRBJ1-1; 7 nucleotides line up with TRBD1. The CDR3 has 14 amino acids. Losses at the gene ends were 4 bases for V and 4 bases for J; bases not matched to a gene: 7. Germline V gives CDR1 SGHRS, CDR2 YFSETQ. The CDR3 loop reads CASSPLTGSTEAFF. The CDR3 DNA is TGCGCCAGCAGCCCCTTGACAGGGAGCACTGAAGCTTTCTTT.

V is TRBV3-1 (or the pseudogene TRBV3-2) and J is TRBJ2-1; D remains ambiguous. CDR1 and CDR2 (germline): LGHDT, YNNKEL (reference sequence). This CDR3 comprises 15 residues. V was shortened by 3 bases and J by 0 bases, with 9 bases between the two germline ends. CDR3 in amino acids: CASSQGWGSYNEQFF. DNA for the CDR3: TGTGCCAGCAGCCAGGGGTGGGGCTCCTACAATGAGCAGTTCTTC.